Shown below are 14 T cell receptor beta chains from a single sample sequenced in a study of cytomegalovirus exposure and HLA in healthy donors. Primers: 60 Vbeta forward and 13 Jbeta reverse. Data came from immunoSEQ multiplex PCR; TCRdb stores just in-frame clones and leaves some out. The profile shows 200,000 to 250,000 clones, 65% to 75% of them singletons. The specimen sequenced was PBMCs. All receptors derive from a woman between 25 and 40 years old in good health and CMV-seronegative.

The CDR3 loop reads CASSLGQMQETQYF. The CDR3 DNA is TGCGCCAGCAGCTTGGGACAGATGCAAGAGACCCAGTACTTC. This chain joins TRBV5-1 and TRBJ2-5, with TRBD1 as a possible D gene (5 bases). The germline V and J ends were trimmed by 0 bases and 2 bases, with 8 bases remaining between them. The CDR3 is made up of 14 amino acids. Looked up from germline, CDR1 is SGHRS and CDR2 is YFSETQ.

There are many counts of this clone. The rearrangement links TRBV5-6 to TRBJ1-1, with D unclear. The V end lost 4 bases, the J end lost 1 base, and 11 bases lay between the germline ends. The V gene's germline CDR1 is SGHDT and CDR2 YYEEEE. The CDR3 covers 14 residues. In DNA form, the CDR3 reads TGTGCCAGCAGCCAAGCGGCGGGGAACACTGAAGCTTTCTTT. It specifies CASSQAAGNTEAFF.

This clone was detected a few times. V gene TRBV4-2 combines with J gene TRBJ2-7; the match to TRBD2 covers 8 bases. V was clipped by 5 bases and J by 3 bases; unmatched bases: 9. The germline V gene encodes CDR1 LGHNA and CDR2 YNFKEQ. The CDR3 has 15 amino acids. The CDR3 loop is CASSLDSGSFYEQYF. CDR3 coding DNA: TGTGCCAGCAGCTTGGACAGCGGGAGTTTCTACGAGCAGTACTTC.

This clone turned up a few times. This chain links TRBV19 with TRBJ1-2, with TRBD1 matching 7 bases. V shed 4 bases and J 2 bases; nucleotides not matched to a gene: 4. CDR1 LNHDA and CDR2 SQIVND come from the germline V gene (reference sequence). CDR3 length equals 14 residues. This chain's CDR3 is CASSKDRLNYGYTF. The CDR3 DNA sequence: TGTGCCAGTAGTAAGGACAGGTTGAACTATGGCTACACCTTC.

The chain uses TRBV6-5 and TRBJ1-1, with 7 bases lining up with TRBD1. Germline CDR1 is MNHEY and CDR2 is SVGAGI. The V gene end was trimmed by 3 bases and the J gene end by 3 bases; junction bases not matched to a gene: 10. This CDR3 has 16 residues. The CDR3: CASSYLKTGRDTEAFF. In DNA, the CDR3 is TGTGCCAGCAGTTATTTAAAGACAGGGCGAGACACTGAAGCTTTCTTT.

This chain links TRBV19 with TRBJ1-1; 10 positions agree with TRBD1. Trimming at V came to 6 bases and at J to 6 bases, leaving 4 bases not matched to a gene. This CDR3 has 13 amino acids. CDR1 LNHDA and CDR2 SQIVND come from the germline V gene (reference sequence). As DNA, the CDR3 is TGTGCCAGTAGGACAGGGGGCGGTTCTGAAGCTTTCTTT. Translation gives CASRTGGGSEAFF.

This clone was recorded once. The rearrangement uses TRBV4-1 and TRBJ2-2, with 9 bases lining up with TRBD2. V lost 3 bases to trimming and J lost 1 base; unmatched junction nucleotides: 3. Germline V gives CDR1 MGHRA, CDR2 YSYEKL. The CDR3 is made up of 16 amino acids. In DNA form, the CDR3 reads TGCGCCAGCAGCCATTTGACTAGCGGGAACACCGGGGAGCTGTTTTTT. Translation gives CASSHLTSGNTGELFF.

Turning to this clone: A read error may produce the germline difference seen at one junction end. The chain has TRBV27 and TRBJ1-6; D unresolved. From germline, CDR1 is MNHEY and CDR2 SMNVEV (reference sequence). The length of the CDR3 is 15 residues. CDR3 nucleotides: TGTGCCAGCAGTCTCTCAAGCTCCTATAATTCCCCCCTCCACTTT. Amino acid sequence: CASSLSSSYNSPLHF.

CDR3 sequence reads: CASKVGRGSYEQYF. DNA for the CDR3: TGTGCCAGCAAGGTAGGGCGGGGCTCCTACGAGCAGTACTTC. The V gene is TRBV6-5, the J gene TRBJ2-7; TRBD2 might be the D (6 bases). The V end lost 7 bases, the J end lost 0 bases, and 13 bases lay between the germline ends. The CDR3 runs 14 residues. Germline V lookup: CDR1 MNHEY, CDR2 SVGAGI.

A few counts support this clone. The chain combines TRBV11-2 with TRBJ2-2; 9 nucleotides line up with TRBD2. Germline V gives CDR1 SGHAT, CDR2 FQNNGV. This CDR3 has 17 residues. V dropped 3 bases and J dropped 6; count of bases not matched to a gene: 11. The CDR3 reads CASSLSLAGGRAGELFF. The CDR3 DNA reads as TGTGCCAGCAGCTTGAGTTTGGCGGGGGGGCGAGCCGGGGAGCTGTTTTTT.

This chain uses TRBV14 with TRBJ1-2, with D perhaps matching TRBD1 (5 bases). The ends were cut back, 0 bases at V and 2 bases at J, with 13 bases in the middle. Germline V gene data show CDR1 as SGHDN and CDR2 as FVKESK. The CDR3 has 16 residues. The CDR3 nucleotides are TGTGCCAGCAGCCAAGAACGTCGGGGGAGGAACTATGGCTACACCTTC. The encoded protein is CASSQERRGRNYGYTF.

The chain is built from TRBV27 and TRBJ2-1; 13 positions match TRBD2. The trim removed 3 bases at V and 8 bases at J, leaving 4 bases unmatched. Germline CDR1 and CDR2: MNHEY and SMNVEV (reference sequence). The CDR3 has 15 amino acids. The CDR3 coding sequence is TGTGCCAGCAGTTTGACTAGCGGGGGGTATTATGAGCAGTTCTTC. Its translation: CASSLTSGGYYEQFF.

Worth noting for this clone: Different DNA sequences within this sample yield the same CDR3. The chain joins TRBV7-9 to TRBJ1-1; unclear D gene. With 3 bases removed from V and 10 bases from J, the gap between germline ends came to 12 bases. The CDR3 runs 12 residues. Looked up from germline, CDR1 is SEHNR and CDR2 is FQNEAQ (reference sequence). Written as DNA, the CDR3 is TGTGCCAGCAGCTTTGGACCGGAGGGAGCTTTCTTT. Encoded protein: CASSFGPEGAFF.

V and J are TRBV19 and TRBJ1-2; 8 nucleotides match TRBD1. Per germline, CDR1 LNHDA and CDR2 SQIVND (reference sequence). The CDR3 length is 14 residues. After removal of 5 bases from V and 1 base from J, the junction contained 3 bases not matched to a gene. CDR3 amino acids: CASSAGQGNYGYTF. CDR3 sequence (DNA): TGTGCCAGTAGTGCCGGACAGGGTAACTATGGCTACACCTTC. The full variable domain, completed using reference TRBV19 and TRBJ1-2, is DGGITQSPKYLFRKEGQNVTLSCEQNLNHDAMYWYRQDPGQGLRLIYYSQIVNDFQKGDIAEGYSVSREKKESFPLTVTSAQKNPTAFYLCASSAGQGNYGYTFGSGTRLTVV.